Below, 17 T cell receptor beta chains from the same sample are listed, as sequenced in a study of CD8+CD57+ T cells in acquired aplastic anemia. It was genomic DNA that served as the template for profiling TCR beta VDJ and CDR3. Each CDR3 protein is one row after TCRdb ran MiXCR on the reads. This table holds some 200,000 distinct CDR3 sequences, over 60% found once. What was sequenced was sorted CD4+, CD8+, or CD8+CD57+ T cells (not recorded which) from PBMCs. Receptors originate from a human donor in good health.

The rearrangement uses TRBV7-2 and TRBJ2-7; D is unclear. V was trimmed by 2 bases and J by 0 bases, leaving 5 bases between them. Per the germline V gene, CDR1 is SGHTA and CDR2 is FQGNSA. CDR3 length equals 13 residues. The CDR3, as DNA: TGTGCCAGCAGCTTACCACCCTCCTACGAGCAGTACTTC. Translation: CASSLPPSYEQYF.

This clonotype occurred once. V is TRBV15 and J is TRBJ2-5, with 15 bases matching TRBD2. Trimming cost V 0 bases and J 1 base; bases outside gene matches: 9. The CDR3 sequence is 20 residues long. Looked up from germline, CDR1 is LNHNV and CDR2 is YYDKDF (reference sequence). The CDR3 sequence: CATSRDYRTSGGGIQETQYF. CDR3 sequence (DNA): TGTGCCACCAGCAGAGATTATAGGACTAGCGGGGGGGGAATCCAAGAGACCCAGTACTTC.

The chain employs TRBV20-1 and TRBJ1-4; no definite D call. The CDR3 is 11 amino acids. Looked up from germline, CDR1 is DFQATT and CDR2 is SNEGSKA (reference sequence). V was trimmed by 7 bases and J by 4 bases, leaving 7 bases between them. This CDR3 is CSVPNNEKLFF. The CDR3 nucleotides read TGCAGTGTACCTAATAATGAAAAACTGTTTTTT.

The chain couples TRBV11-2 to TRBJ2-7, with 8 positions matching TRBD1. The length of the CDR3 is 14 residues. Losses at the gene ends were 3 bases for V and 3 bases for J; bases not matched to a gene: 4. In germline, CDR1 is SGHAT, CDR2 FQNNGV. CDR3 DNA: TGTGCCAGCAGCTTCGGGACAGGACGCTACGAGCAGTACTTC. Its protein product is CASSFGTGRYEQYF. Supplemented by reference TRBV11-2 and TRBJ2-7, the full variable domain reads EAGVAQSPRYKIIEKRQSVAFWCNPISGHATLYWYQQILGQGPKLLIQFQNNGVVDDSQLPKDRFSAERLKGVDSTLKIQPAKLEDSAVYLCASSFGTGRYEQYFGPGTRLTVT.

This CDR3 is CASSLDPDYEQYF. CDR3 coding DNA: TGTGCCAGCAGCTTAGACCCAGACTACGAGCAGTACTTC. This chain joins TRBV7-9 and TRBJ2-7; D gene ambiguous. This CDR3 contains 13 residues. Trimming took off 1 base at V and 3 bases at J, with 7 bases between the two ends. Germline V gene sequence: CDR1 SEHNR, CDR2 FQNEAQ (reference sequence).

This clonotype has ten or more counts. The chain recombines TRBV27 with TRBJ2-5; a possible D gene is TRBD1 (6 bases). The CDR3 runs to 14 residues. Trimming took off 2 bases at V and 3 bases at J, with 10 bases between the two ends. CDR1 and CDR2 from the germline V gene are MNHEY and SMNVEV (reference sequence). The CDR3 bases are TGTGCCAGCAGTTTACTGGGGACAAAAGAGACCCAGTACTTC. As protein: CASSLLGTKETQYF.

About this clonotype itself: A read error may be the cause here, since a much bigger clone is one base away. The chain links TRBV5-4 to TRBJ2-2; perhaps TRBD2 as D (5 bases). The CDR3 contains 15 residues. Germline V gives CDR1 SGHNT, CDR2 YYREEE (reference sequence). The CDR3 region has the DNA TGTGCCAGCAGCTTGCCTGGGTGGAACACCGGGGAGCTGCTTTTT. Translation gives CASSLPGWNTGELLF.

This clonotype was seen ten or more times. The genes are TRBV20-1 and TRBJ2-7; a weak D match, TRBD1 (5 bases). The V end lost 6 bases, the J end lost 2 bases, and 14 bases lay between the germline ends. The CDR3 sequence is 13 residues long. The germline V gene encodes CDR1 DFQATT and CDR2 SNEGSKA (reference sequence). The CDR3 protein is CSADDSNTYEQYF. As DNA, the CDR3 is TGCAGTGCGGACGACAGTAACACCTACGAGCAGTACTTC.

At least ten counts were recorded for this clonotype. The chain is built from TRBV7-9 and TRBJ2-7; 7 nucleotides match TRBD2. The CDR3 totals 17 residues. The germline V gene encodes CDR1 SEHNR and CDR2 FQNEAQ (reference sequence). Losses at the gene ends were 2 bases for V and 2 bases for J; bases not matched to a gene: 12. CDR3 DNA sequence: TGTGCCAGCAGCTTACACCCCTGGAGTAGCGGGCCCTACGAGCAGTACTTC. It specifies CASSLHPWSSGPYEQYF.

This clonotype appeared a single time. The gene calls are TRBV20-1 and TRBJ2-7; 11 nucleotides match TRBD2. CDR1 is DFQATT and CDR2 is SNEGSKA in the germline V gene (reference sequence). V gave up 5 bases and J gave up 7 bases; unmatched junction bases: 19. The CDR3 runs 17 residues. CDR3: CSARISGRAPFLSEQYF. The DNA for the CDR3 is TGCAGTGCTCGAATTAGCGGGAGGGCCCCTTTTTTATCGGAGCAGTACTTC.

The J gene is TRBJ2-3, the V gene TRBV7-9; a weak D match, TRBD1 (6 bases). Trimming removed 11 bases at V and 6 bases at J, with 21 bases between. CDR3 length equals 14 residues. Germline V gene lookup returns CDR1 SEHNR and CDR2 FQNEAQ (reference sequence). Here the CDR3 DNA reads TGTGCCGGGGGCCCAGACGGGTTTTCGGATACGCAGTATTTT. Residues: CAGGPDGFSDTQYF.

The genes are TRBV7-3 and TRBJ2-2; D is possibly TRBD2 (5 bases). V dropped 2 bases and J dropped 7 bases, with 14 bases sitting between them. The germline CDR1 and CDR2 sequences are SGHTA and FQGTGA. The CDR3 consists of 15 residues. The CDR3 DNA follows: TGTGCCAGCAGCTTAGGTTCGCTAGCAATCGGGGAGCTGTTTTTT. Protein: CASSLGSLAIGELFF.

CDR3 amino acids: CATSRRQGGSYGYTF. The CDR3 nucleotides read TGTGCCACCAGCAGAAGACAGGGAGGGAGCTATGGCTACACCTTC. This chain uses TRBV15 with TRBJ1-2, with TRBD1 matching 7 bases. CDR1 and CDR2 from the germline V gene are LNHNV and YYDKDF (reference sequence). The CDR3 length is 15 residues. Trimming at V came to 2 bases and at J to 4 bases, leaving 7 bases not matched to a gene.

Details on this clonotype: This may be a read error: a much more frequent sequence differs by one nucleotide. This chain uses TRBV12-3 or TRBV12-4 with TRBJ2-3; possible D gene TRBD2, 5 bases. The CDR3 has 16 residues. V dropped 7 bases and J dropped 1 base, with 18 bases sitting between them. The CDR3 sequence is CASNLASFGGTDTQYF. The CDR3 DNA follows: TGTGCCAGCAATCTGGCCTCCTTCGGGGGCACAGATACGCAGTATTTT.

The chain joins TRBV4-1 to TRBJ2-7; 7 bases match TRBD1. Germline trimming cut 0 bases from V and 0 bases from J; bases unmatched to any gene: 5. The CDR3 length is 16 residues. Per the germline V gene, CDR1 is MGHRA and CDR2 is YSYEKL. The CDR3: CASSQEKGGDSYEQYF. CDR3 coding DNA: TGCGCCAGCAGCCAAGAGAAAGGGGGCGACTCCTACGAGCAGTACTTC.

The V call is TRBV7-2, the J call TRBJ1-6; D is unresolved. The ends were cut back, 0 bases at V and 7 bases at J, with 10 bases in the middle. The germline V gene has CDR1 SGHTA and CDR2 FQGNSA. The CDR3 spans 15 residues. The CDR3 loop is CASSLARPENSPLHF. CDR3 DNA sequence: TGTGCCAGCAGCTTAGCGAGGCCAGAGAATTCACCCCTCCACTTT.

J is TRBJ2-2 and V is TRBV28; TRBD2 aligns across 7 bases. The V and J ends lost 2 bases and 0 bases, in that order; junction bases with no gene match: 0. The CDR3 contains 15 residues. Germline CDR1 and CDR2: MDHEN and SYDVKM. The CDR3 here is CASSLLAANTGELFF. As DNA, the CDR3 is TGTGCCAGCAGTTTACTAGCGGCGAACACCGGGGAGCTGTTTTTT.